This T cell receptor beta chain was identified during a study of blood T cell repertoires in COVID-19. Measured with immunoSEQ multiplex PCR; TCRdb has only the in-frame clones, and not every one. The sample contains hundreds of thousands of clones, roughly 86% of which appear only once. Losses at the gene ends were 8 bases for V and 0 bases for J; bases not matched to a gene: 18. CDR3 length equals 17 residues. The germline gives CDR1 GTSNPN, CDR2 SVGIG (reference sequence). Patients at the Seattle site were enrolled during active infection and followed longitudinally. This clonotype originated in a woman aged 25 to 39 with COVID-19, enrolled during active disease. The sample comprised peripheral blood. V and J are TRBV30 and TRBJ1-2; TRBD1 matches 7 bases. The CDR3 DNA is TGTGCCAGGAAGACCCCGACAGGGCCGACCTCTAACTATGGCTACACCTTC. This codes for CARKTPTGPTSNYGYTF.